One T cell receptor beta chain is described in this entry. Original handling: Reference gene primer amplification in the assay estimated nucleated cell counts. TCRdb's table, derived via immunoSEQ multiplex PCR, lists solely in-frame clones and lacks some. That table supplies the V and J calls and clone size; D and trimming were determined from the DNA. Among approximately 280,000 clones, approximately 89% were seen once, and the ten largest hold around 13%. The CDR3 runs to 14 residues. Germline values: CDR1 MNHNS, CDR2 SASEGT. The junction had 3 bases not matched to a gene; V was cut back by 0 bases and J by 6 bases. The sample belongs to a study of blood T cell repertoires in COVID-19. Study at large: Samples representing acute and convalescent COVID-19 were sourced from the United States, Italy and Spain. T cells, B-cell-depleted T cells, or PBMCs supplied cDNA or gDNA.

The V call is TRBV6-1, the J call TRBJ1-2, with 8 bases identical to TRBD1. Sample: peripheral blood. The receptor was derived from a woman aged 55-69 years with acute or convalescent COVID-19. The CDR3 DNA follows: TGTGCCAGCAGTGAAGCCAACAGGGGGGATGGCTACACCTTC. This sequence encodes CASSEANRGDGYTF.